One sample yielded the 19 T cell receptor beta chains listed below, sequenced in a study of OX40 agonist ivuxolimab in advanced cancers. Produced via immunoSEQ multiplex PCR; TCRdb's table is partial and in-frame only. The sample contains about 48,000 clones, 79% of which appear only once. Material: CD4+ or CD8+ T cells sorted from blood, obtained in a trial of the OX40 agonist ivuxolimab. Source of these receptors: an adult with an advanced solid tumor such as melanoma, head and neck, liver or kidney cancer.

The V gene is TRBV27, the J gene TRBJ1-4; 7 bases map to TRBD1. The CDR3 is made up of 14 amino acids. CDR1 is MNHEY and CDR2 is SMNVEV in the germline V gene (reference sequence). Germline trimming cut 0 bases from V and 6 bases from J; bases unmatched to any gene: 1. In nucleotides, the CDR3 is TGTGCCAGCAGTTTATCAGGGGGCGATGAAAAACTGTTTTTT. This translates into CASSLSGGDEKLFF.

V usage is TRBV14 and J usage is TRBJ2-2; D not certain. The CDR3 totals 14 residues. Germline V gene data show CDR1 as SGHDN and CDR2 as FVKESK. V shed 4 bases and J shed 7 bases, with 13 bases lying between them. CDR3 coding DNA: TGTGCCAGCAGCCCCTCCGGACGTATCGGGGAGCTGTTTTTT. This encodes CASSPSGRIGELFF. The full variable domain, with the rest looked up from reference TRBV14 and TRBJ2-2, is EAGVTQFPSHSVIEKGQTVTLRCDPISGHDNLYWYRRVMGKEIKFLLHFVKESKQDESGMPNNRFLAERTGGTYSTLKVQPAELEDSGVYFCASSPSGRIGELFFGEGSRLTVL.

The genes are TRBV18 and TRBJ2-1; D possibly corresponds to TRBD1 (6 bases). Germline V gene sequence: CDR1 KGHSH, CDR2 LQKENI. Trimming left V 3 bases short and J 6 bases short, with 12 bases between. There are 14 residues in the CDR3. The CDR3 region is CASSPYRDTNEQFF. DNA of the CDR3: TGTGCCAGCTCACCGTACCGGGACACCAATGAGCAGTTCTTC.

V gene TRBV23-1 combines with J gene TRBJ2-5; D possibly corresponds to TRBD2 (5 bases). TRBV23-1 is an open reading frame whose function is uncertain. This CDR3 region has 14 residues. V dropped 4 bases and J dropped 2 bases, with 11 bases sitting between them. The chain's CDR3 is CASSRRGRQETQYF. The CDR3 DNA reads TGCGCCAGCAGTCGAAGAGGGCGGCAAGAGACCCAGTACTTC.

The chain carries TRBV27 and TRBJ1-1, with TRBD1 as a possible D gene (6 bases). Looked up from germline, CDR1 is MNHEY and CDR2 is SMNVEV (reference sequence). This CDR3 has 13 residues. The ends were cut back, 6 bases at V and 5 bases at J, with 13 bases in the middle. CDR3 in amino acids: CASRPYRATEAFF. The CDR3 nucleotides are TGTGCCAGCAGGCCATACAGGGCTACTGAAGCTTTCTTT.

The rearrangement links TRBV7-6 to TRBJ2-5, with D tentatively TRBD2 (5 bases). Trimming took off 2 bases at V and 14 bases at J, with 18 bases between the two ends. CDR3 length equals 13 residues. Germline V gene lookup returns CDR1 SGHVS and CDR2 FNYEAQ. In nucleotides, the CDR3 is TGTGCCAGCAGCTTATCGCACGGACTTCCTCACTACTTC. This codes for CASSLSHGLPHYF.

The CDR3 DNA reads as TGTGCCAGCAGCCTTAGCTCTAGCGGGAGTCGGGAGACCCAGTACTTC. This codes for CASSLSSSGSRETQYF. V is TRBV7-6 and J is TRBJ2-5, with 10 nucleotides matching TRBD2. The CDR3 has 16 residues. In germline, CDR1 is SGHVS, CDR2 FNYEAQ. V trimming: 5 bases; J trimming: 5 bases; junction bases outside the gene matches: 11.

The V call is TRBV7-2, the J call TRBJ1-2, with 7 bases matching TRBD1. V trimming: 3 bases; J trimming: 5 bases; junction bases outside the gene matches: 6. Germline values: CDR1 SGHTA, CDR2 FQGNSA. This CDR3 has 14 residues. Written as DNA, the CDR3 is TGTGCCAGCAGCTTGGACCCGGGACAGTATGGCTACACCTTC. Translation: CASSLDPGQYGYTF.

J is TRBJ1-1 and V is TRBV6-6; D is undetermined. CDR1 and CDR2 (germline): MNHNY, SVGAGI (reference sequence). V was cut by 4 bases and J by 4 bases, with 10 bases left in between. The CDR3 has 13 amino acids. CDR3 loop: CASSLDLATEAFF. The CDR3 nucleotides are TGTGCCAGCAGTTTGGATCTAGCCACTGAAGCTTTCTTT.

The chain has TRBV14 and TRBJ2-7; 8 nucleotides match TRBD2. CDR3 size: 14 residues. Unmatched junction bases numbered 7, after V lost 5 bases and J lost 4 bases. From germline, CDR1 is SGHDN and CDR2 FVKESK. The CDR3 loop is CASSWGLGGYEQYF. The CDR3 nucleotides read TGTGCCAGCAGCTGGGGACTAGGAGGATACGAGCAGTACTTC.

The chain links TRBV5-1 to TRBJ2-7; TRBD1 aligns across 7 bases. Germline assignment: CDR1 SGHRS and CDR2 YFSETQ. The V gene end was trimmed by 5 bases and the J gene end by 4 bases; junction bases not matched to a gene: 12. The CDR3 loop spans 15 amino acids. Written as DNA, the CDR3 is TGCGCCAGCAGTTCGATAGGACAGGTTGGATACGAGCAGTACTTC. Its translation is CASSSIGQVGYEQYF.

The gene calls are TRBV21-1 and TRBJ2-1; TRBD2, the table's D call, was not compared with the DNA. TRBV21-1 counts as a pseudogene. This CDR3 is 21 amino acids long. CDR3 in amino acids: CASSKALRREGLSSSYNEQFF. The CDR3 DNA follows: TGTGCCAGCAGCAAAGCGCTGAGGCGGGAGGGCCTCTCGAGCTCCTACAATGAGCAGTTCTTC.

The rearrangement uses TRBV21-1 and TRBJ2-5; the table assigns TRBD1, which was not confirmed against the DNA. The last part of the DNA fits TRBJ2-7 better; the J call may be wrong. TRBV21-1 is listed as a pseudogene. This CDR3 has 16 residues. The CDR3 sequence: CASTYLPGQVSYEQYF. CDR3 DNA: TGTGCCAGCACCTATCTCCCGGGACAGGTTTCCTACGAGCAGTACTTC.

J is TRBJ2-3 and V is TRBV7-3, with 7 bases aligning to TRBD2. The CDR3 runs 14 residues. Unmatched junction bases numbered 7, after V lost 2 bases and J lost 8 bases. The V gene's germline CDR1 is SGHTA and CDR2 FQGTGA. CDR3 DNA: TGTGCCAGCAGCTTAGCGGGAGCCCCGGGTACGCAGTATTTT. Residues: CASSLAGAPGTQYF.

V usage is TRBV18 and J usage is TRBJ1-2; 8 bases agree with TRBD1. Germline lookup yields CDR1 KGHSH and CDR2 LQKENI. This CDR3 spans 16 amino acids. V shed 3 bases, J shed 2 bases, and the junction held 8 bases outside the gene matches. CDR3 DNA sequence: TGTGCCAGCTCACCGCGGACAGGGAACGGGAACTATGGCTACACCTTC. Translation: CASSPRTGNGNYGYTF.

The chain joins TRBV19 to TRBJ2-1, with D hard to call. The CDR3 is 15 amino acids. Germline CDR1 LNHDA, CDR2 SQIVND (reference sequence). The V end was cut by 0 bases, the J end by 2 bases, with 8 bases between. CDR3 DNA sequence: TGTGCCAGTAGTATAGATAGAAGCCCCTACAATGAGCAGTTCTTC. Translated, it gives CASSIDRSPYNEQFF.

The genes are TRBV5-4 and TRBJ1-5; D is ambiguous. The CDR3 extends over 14 amino acids. Germline V gene data show CDR1 as SGHNT and CDR2 as YYREEE (reference sequence). Trimming stripped 0 bases from V and 2 bases from J, with 6 bases between. CDR3 DNA sequence: TGTGCCAGCAGCTTGGAAGGTGGCAATCAGCCCCAGCATTTT. This translates into CASSLEGGNQPQHF.

The chain joins TRBV19 to TRBJ1-1; D is uncertain. The germline V gene encodes CDR1 LNHDA and CDR2 SQIVND (reference sequence). This CDR3 comprises 12 residues. V was clipped by 11 bases and J by 6 bases, with 16 bases between them. The CDR3 DNA is TGTGCCTCCGTGGGCTACGGGGCTGAAGCTTTCTTT. It is translated as CASVGYGAEAFF.

A single count supports this clone. V and J are TRBV7-2 and TRBJ2-3; no reliable D call. The CDR3 is 12 residues long. Germline-derived CDR1 and CDR2 are SGHTA and FQGNSA. Trimming left V 5 bases short and J 4 bases short, with 7 bases between. The CDR3 DNA follows: TGTGCCAGCAGCCAATGGGCAGATACGCAGTATTTT. This codes for CASSQWADTQYF.